The next 8 T cell receptor beta chains were all read from a single sample in a study of blood T cell repertoires in COVID-19 (dated by TCRdb to 2018 to 2020). The protocol used for the library was the immunoSEQ multiplex PCR assay. TCRdb holds this immuneACCESS table with in-frame rearrangements only. Some clones are missing; in checked studies, unresolved V genes explain under half, and the rest has no known cause. The sample records some 180,000 clones, 81% of which are singletons. The top ten hold around 12% of the sample. Sample: peripheral blood. These receptors were taken from a woman of 80 years or more with COVID-19, enrolled during active disease.

This chain connects TRBV18 to TRBJ2-4; a possible D gene is TRBD2 (5 bases). The CDR3 is 13 residues long. Trimming left V 6 bases short and J 5 bases short, with 11 bases between. Germline V lookup: CDR1 KGHSH, CDR2 LQKENI. The CDR3 region is CASSPTRENIQYF. The CDR3 bases are TGTGCCAGCTCCCCAACGCGGGAAAACATTCAGTACTTC.

The chain is built from TRBV19 and TRBJ1-2; D gene unclear. Germline V lookup: CDR1 LNHDA, CDR2 SQIVND (reference sequence). This CDR3 spans 13 amino acids. The V gene lost 3 bases and the J gene lost 8 bases, with 13 bases spanning the gap. The CDR3 spells CASSMEPGGGYTF. The DNA of the CDR3 is TGTGCCAGTAGTATGGAACCGGGAGGGGGCTACACCTTC.

DNA for the CDR3: TGTGCCAGCAGCCAGGGGGCATTCTATGGCTACACCTTC. Amino acids: CASSQGAFYGYTF. The chain carries TRBV4-2 and TRBJ1-2; possibly TRBD1 for D (6 bases). CDR1 is LGHNA and CDR2 is YNFKEQ in the germline V gene. With 3 bases removed from V and 4 bases from J, the gap between germline ends came to 9 bases. CDR3 length equals 13 residues.

The V and J genes are TRBV25-1 and TRBJ1-2; D unresolved. From germline, CDR1 is MGHDK and CDR2 SYGVNS. This CDR3 spans 16 amino acids. Trimming removed 3 bases from V and 2 bases from J, with 16 bases in between. CDR3 bases: TGTGCCAGCAGTGACGCTTCCGAGGGAGAGAACTATGGCTACACCTTC. Translated, it gives CASSDASEGENYGYTF.

This clone was detected once. The chain's CDR3 is CASSDEPRGTYEQYF. The CDR3 coding sequence is TGCGCCAGCAGCGATGAACCGCGGGGAACCTACGAGCAGTACTTC. V gene TRBV5-1 combines with J gene TRBJ2-7; TRBD2 might be the D (6 bases). Germline V gene lookup returns CDR1 SGHRS and CDR2 YFSETQ. The CDR3 has 15 amino acids. V was shortened by 4 bases and J by 2 bases, with 16 bases between the two germline ends.

The V gene is TRBV15, the J gene TRBJ2-1; 11 positions match TRBD1. The CDR3 is made up of 16 amino acids. V trimming: 1 base; J trimming: 9 bases; junction bases outside the gene matches: 8. CDR1 is LNHNV, CDR2 YYDKDF, per germline (reference sequence). This CDR3 is CATSRVPGQGAGEQFF. For the CDR3, the DNA is TGTGCCACCAGCAGAGTGCCCGGACAGGGGGCCGGTGAGCAGTTCTTC.

J is TRBJ2-7 and V is TRBV5-6; D gene uncertain. CDR3 length equals 12 residues. Looked up from germline, CDR1 is SGHDT and CDR2 is YYEEEE. Trimming took 0 bases from V and 3 from J, leaving 4 bases between them. The chain's CDR3 is CASSLGLYEQYF. The CDR3 DNA reads TGTGCCAGCAGCTTGGGGCTCTACGAGCAGTACTTC.

The genes are TRBV4-1 and TRBJ2-7; 11 bases are shared with TRBD2. The V gene end was trimmed by 0 bases and the J gene end by 3 bases; junction bases not matched to a gene: 4. CDR1 is MGHRA and CDR2 is YSYEKL in the germline V gene. The CDR3 is 16 amino acids. Written as DNA, the CDR3 is TGCGCCAGCAGCCAAGATCTGACTAGCGGGGTCTACGAGCAGTACTTC. Amino acids: CASSQDLTSGVYEQYF.